This T cell receptor beta chain derives from a study of neoadjuvant nivolumab and ipilimumab in lung cancer. Germline lookup yields CDR1 MNHNY and CDR2 SVGAGI (reference sequence). CDR3 length equals 15 residues. V dropped 7 bases and J dropped 0 bases, with 15 bases sitting between them. Worth noting for this clone: Its cognate antigen is unknown.

Using immunoSEQ multiplex PCR, the repertoire was profiled, and TCRdb retains in-frame clones only, with some absent. The table has roughly 45,000 clones, around 89% seen once. Regarding the study as a whole: Higher pretherapy blood TCR richness went with higher resected-tumor richness. From pretherapy to surgery, tumor richness and clonality rose with dual therapy.

The TCR sequence derives from an adult with non-small cell lung cancer. Some clones in this sample may be carry-over from other donors' samples. The material was blood, obtained before neoadjuvant nivolumab, alone or with ipilimumab. This sequence joins TRBV6-6 and TRBJ1-1; no clear D gene. This CDR3 is CASNQDGRMNTEAFF. CDR3 coding DNA: TGTGCCAGCAACCAGGACGGACGGATGAACACTGAAGCTTTCTTT.